This T cell receptor (beta chain) was found in a study of T cells in Graves' hyperthyroidism and ophthalmopathy. General study points: In the blood, most expanded thyroid clonotypes above 0.001 appeared as well.

TCR beta CDR3 sequences were amplified from RNA transcripts. HTBI primers were used for first-round RT-PCR of the TCR CDR3. TCRdb reprocessed the multiplex PCR reads with MiXCR, giving one entry per CDR3 protein. The sample contains about 660,000 distinct CDR3 sequences, about 45% of which appear only once. Unmatched junction bases numbered 3, after V lost 4 bases and J lost 3 bases. Germline values: CDR1 SGHNT, CDR2 YENEEA. This CDR3 has 14 residues. Comment on this clonotype: The antigen remains undetermined. The final CDR3 position lacks the conserved phenylalanine or tryptophan, pointing to a likely read error.

The specimen sequenced was peripheral blood or thyroid tissue (not recorded which). This chain connects TRBV11-3 to TRBJ1-1, with TRBD1 matching over 9 bases. This sequence originates from an adult man with Graves' disease, either hyperthyroidism or ophthalmopathy (not recorded which). CDR3 nucleotide sequence: TGTGCCAGCAGCTCGGGACAGGGAGACACTGAAGCTTTCCTT. The encoded protein is CASSSGQGDTEAFL.